This TCR beta chain was captured by sequencing in a study of OX40 agonist ivuxolimab in advanced cancers. Using immunoSEQ multiplex PCR, the repertoire was profiled, and TCRdb retains in-frame clones only, with some absent. The data hold tens of thousands of clones, with about 92% observed a single time. About this clone: Its target is not known.

Germline V gene lookup returns CDR1 MGHDK and CDR2 SYGVNS. V lost 6 bases and J lost 1, with 18 bases in between. This CDR3 comprises 16 residues. Study results and limitations: Partial responders dosed at 0.1-3.0 mg/kg displayed clonal expansion ranking among the lowest. There were also nonresponders showing low normalized T-cell clonal expansion.

The sequences come from CD4+ or CD8+ T cells sorted from blood, collected in a trial of the OX40 agonist ivuxolimab. The genes are TRBV25-1 and TRBJ2-5; possible D gene TRBD1, 5 bases. The source is an adult with an advanced solid tumor such as melanoma, head and neck, liver or kidney cancer. This CDR3 reads CASSRQIRGPQETQYF. In DNA form, the CDR3 reads TGTGCCAGCAGCAGACAGATTCGAGGCCCCCAAGAGACCCAGTACTTC.